The entry that follows covers one TCR beta chain sequence. Its antigen is undetermined. The CDR3 is 13 amino acids. The ends were cut back, 4 bases at V and 6 bases at J, with 12 bases in the middle. CDR1 and CDR2 (germline): SGHNT, YYREEE (reference sequence). This entry belongs to a study of type 1 regulatory T cells. Study information: This in vitro CD4 product, T-allo10, is enriched for Tr1 cells and alloantigen-specific. Study-wide points: Compared with non-Tr1 cells, Tr1 cells showed a narrower TCR repertoire.

Each CDR3 protein gets one entry after TCRdb re-called the reads with MiXCR. This sample has 6,300 or so distinct CDR3 sequences, with around 35% found just once. The gene calls are TRBV5-4 and TRBJ2-3; D ambiguous. The sample consisted of cultured type 1 regulatory T (Tr1) cells, either the whole culture or a sorted fraction (not recorded which). The sequence came from a human donor in good health. The CDR3 DNA is TGTGCCAGCAGCCCCCTTCGAGACGATACGCAGTATTTT. It yields the protein CASSPLRDDTQYF.